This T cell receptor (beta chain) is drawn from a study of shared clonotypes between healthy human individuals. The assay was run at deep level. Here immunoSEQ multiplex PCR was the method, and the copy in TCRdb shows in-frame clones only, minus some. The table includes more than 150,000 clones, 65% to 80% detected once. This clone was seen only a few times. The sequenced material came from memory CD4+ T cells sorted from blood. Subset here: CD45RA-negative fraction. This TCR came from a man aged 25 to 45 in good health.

This CDR3 reads CASRPGTGFEQYF. Here the CDR3 DNA reads TGCGCCAGCAGGCCCGGGACAGGTTTCGAGCAGTACTTC. V gene TRBV5-1 combines with J gene TRBJ2-7; 8 bases line up with TRBD1. CDR1 is SGHRS and CDR2 is YFSETQ in the germline V gene. This CDR3 region has 13 residues. V gave up 5 bases and J gave up 6 bases; unmatched junction bases: 7.